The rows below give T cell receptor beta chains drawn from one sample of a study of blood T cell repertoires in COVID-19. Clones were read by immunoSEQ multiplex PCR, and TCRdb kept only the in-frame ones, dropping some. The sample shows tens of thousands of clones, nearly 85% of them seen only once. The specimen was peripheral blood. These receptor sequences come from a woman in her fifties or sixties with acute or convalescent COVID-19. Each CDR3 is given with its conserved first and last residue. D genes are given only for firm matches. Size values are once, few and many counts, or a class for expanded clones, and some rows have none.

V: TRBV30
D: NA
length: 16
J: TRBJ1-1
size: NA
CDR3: CAWRVGGIRRNTEAFF
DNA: TGTGCCTGGAGGGTGGGGGGGATACGCAGGAACACTGAAGCTTTCTTT

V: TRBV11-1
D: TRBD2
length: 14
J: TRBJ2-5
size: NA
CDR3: CASSLYREGETQYF
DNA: TGTGCCAGCAGCTTATATCGGGAGGGGGAGACCCAGTACTTC

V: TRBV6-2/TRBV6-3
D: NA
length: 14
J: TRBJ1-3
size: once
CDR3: CASSDRFSGNTIYF
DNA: TGTGCCAGCAGTGACAGATTCTCTGGAAACACCATATATTTT

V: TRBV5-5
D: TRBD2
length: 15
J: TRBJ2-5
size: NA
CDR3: CASSFRAGVEETQYF
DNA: TGTGCCAGCAGCTTTCGGGCGGGGGTGGAGGAGACCCAGTACTTC

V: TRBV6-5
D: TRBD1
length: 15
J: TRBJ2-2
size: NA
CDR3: CASSYDRALGGELFF
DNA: TGTGCCAGCAGTTACGACAGGGCATTAGGCGGGGAGCTGTTTTTT

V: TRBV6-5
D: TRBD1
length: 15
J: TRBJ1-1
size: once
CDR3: CASRVGTGANTEAFF
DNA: TGTGCCAGCCGGGTCGGGACAGGGGCTAACACTGAAGCTTTCTTT

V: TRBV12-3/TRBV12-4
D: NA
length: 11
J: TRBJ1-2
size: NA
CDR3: CASSFGYGYTF
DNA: TGTGCCAGCAGTTTCGGGTATGGCTACACCTTC

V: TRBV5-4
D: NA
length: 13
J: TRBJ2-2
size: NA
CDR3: CASSLTPTGELFF
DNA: TGTGCCAGCAGCTTAACTCCCACCGGGGAGCTGTTTTTT

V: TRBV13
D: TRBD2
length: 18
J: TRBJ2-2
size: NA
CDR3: CASSSLTSGRALTGELFF
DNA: TGTGCCAGCAGCTCTTTGACTAGCGGGAGGGCCCTGACCGGGGAGCTGTTTTTT

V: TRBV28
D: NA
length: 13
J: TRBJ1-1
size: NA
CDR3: CASSLQGATEAFF
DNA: TGTGCCAGCAGCCTCCAGGGTGCCACTGAAGCTTTCTTT

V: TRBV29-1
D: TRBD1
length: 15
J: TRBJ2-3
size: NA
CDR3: CSAKGRGRSTDTQYF
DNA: TGCAGCGCAAAAGGCAGGGGGCGAAGCACAGATACGCAGTATTTT

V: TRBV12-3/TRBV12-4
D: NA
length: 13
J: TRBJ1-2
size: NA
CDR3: CASTVGLNYGYTF
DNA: TGTGCCAGCACTGTTGGACTAAACTATGGCTACACCTTC

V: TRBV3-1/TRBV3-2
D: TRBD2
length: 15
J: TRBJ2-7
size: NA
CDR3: CASSPASGREYEQYF
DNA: TGTGCCAGCAGCCCCGCGAGCGGGAGAGAATACGAGCAGTACTTC

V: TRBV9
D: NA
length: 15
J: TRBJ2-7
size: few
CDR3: CASSVGGTGTYEQYF
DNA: TGTGCCAGCAGCGTAGGTGGAACGGGGACCTACGAGCAGTACTTC

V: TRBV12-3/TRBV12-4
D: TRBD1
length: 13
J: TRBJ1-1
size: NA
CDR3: CASSLGGTAEAFF
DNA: TGTGCCAGCAGTTTAGGGGGGACAGCGGAAGCTTTCTTT

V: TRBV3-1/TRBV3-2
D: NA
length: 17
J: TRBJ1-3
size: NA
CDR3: CASSQDLGGISGNTIYF
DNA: TGTGCCAGCAGCCAAGATCTGGGGGGGATCTCTGGAAACACCATATATTTT

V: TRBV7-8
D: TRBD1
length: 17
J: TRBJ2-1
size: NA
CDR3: CASSLAIDRGTYNEQFF
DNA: TGTGCCAGCAGCTTAGCGATAGACAGGGGGACCTACAATGAGCAGTTCTTC

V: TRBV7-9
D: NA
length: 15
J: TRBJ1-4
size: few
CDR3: CASSLSLRGNEKLFF
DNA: TGTGCCAGCAGCTTATCCCTTAGGGGCAATGAAAAACTGTTTTTT

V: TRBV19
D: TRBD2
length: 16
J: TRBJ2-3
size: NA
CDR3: CASSNIGGGLTDTQYF
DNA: TGTGCCAGTAGTAATATCGGGGGAGGGCTAACAGATACGCAGTATTTT

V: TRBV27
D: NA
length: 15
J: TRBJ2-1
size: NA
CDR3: CASRTDTLGYNEQFF
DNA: TGTGCCAGCAGGACCGACACCCTGGGTTACAATGAGCAGTTCTTC

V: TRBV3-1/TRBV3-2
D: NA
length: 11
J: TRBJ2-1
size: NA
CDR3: CASSQAIEQFF
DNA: TGTGCCAGCAGCCAGGCCATTGAGCAGTTCTTC

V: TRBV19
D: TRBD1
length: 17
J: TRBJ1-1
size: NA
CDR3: CASSTGTGGYTRTEAFF
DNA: TGTGCCAGTAGTACGGGGACAGGGGGTTATACGAGGACTGAAGCTTTCTTT

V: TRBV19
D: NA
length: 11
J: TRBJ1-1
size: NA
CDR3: CASSIRLEAFF
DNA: TGTGCCAGTAGTATTCGTCTCGAAGCTTTCTTT

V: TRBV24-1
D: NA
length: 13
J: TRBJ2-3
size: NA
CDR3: CATSDGHTDTQYF
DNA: TGTGCCACCAGTGATGGCCACACAGATACGCAGTATTTT

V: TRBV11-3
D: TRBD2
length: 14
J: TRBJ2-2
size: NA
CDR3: CASRPSGATGELFF
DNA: TGTGCCAGCCGTCCTAGCGGGGCGACCGGGGAGCTGTTTTTT

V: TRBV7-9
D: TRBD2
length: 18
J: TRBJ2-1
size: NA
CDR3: CASSLGGTSGSRIDEQFF
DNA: TGTGCCAGCAGCTTAGGGGGGACTAGCGGGAGTCGAATAGATGAGCAGTTCTTC

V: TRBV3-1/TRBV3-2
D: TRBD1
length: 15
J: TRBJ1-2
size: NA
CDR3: CASSLRQGGSYGYTF
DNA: TGTGCCAGCAGCCTACGACAGGGAGGTAGCTATGGCTACACCTTC

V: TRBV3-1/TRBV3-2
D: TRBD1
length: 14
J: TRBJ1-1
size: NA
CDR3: CASSRWTGNTEAFF
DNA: TGTGCCAGCAGCCGGTGGACAGGGAACACTGAAGCTTTCTTT

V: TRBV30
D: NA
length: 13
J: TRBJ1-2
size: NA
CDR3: CAWRSQGSYGYTF
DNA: TGTGCCTGGAGATCACAGGGTTCGTATGGCTACACCTTC

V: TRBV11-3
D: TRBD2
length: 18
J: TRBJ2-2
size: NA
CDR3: CASSLAPGLAAGRVELFF
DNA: TGTGCCAGCAGCTTAGCTCCCGGACTAGCGGCGGGCCGGGTGGAGCTGTTTTTT